This entry features one T cell receptor (beta chain) sequence. This CDR3 comprises 15 residues. The V gene lost 6 bases and the J gene lost 0 bases, with 14 bases spanning the gap. The V gene's germline CDR1 is MNHNY and CDR2 SVGAGI (reference sequence). This sample was taken from a study of cytomegalovirus exposure and HLA in healthy donors. This PCR relied on a set of 60 Vbeta primers and 13 Jbeta primers. Some clones are missing from TCRdb's copy, which holds only in-frame ones; the method was immunoSEQ multiplex PCR. The repertoire holds around 120,000 clones, 60% to 85% seen once, with roughly 3.1% in the top ten.

What was sequenced was PBMCs. The chain combines TRBV6-6 with TRBJ1-1; no clear D gene. This TCR was recovered from a man in his thirties or forties in good health and CMV-seronegative. CDR3 DNA: TGTGCCAGCAGCTCTACTTCCGGGGTGAACACTGAAGCTTTCTTT. As protein: CASSSTSGVNTEAFF.